This T cell receptor (beta chain) was observed in a study of graft-versus-host responses after intestinal transplantation. Study-wide background: The transplants performed in recipients were multivisceral, liver-intestinal, or isolated intestinal. Each recipient received anti-thymocyte globulin induction, then tacrolimus and steroids for 2 to 4 years.

The CDR3 is made up of 17 amino acids. Trimming took 4 bases from V and 2 from J; bases not matched to a gene: 10. Germline CDR1 is SGHDN and CDR2 is FVKESK. Responders labeled with CFSE (about 200,000) were plated with about 200,000 irradiated, violet-dye-labeled stimulators. Study-level findings and limits: High graft-versus-host to host-versus-graft clonal ratios were seen in allografts of patients with graft-donor T cell macrochimerism.

TCRdb's copy holds only in-frame clones and misses some; the assay was immunoSEQ multiplex PCR. The top ten hold 0.85% to 1.3% of the sample, which has some 13,000 clones, more than 35% seen once. The J gene is TRBJ1-2, the V gene TRBV14; the match to TRBD1 covers 10 bases. The TCR was taken from a human patient who received an intestinal transplant. Sequencing used alloreactive CD4+ T cells from a mixed lymphocyte reaction culture, obtained before intestinal transplant. The subset denotes: CFSE-low proliferating T cells sorted from approximately 6-day pre-transplant mixed lymphocyte reaction (GvH or HvG direction). CDR3 amino acids: CASSRIWTGGRNYGYTF. In DNA form, the CDR3 reads TGTGCCAGCAGCCGCATCTGGACAGGGGGAAGGAACTATGGCTACACCTTC.